Sequencing of this TCR beta chain was carried out in a study of blood T cell repertoires in COVID-19. At the level of the study: Material from acute and convalescent COVID-19 was sourced from the United States, Italy and Spain.

CDR1 SGHVS and CDR2 FQNEAQ come from the germline V gene. J was trimmed by 8 bases and V by 5 bases; bases with no gene match: 12. The CDR3 has 15 amino acids. This clone has a single count. In the authors' workflow: Cell counts per sample came from amplifying reference gene primers. Sequencing was performed with immunoSEQ multiplex PCR; in TCRdb, only in-frame clones are kept and a portion is missing. V, J and clone size derive from that table, while D and trimming were established from the DNA sequence. The sample has roughly 70,000 clones, roughly 80% seen once. The origin of this receptor is a man between 65 and 85 years old who had recovered from COVID-19. Sequencing was carried out using peripheral blood. The chain couples TRBV7-8 to TRBJ1-2; 9 nucleotides agree with TRBD1. The CDR3 here is CASSPWRQGGGGYTF. The CDR3 region has the DNA TGTGCCAGCAGCCCCTGGAGACAGGGGGGTGGGGGCTACACCTTC.